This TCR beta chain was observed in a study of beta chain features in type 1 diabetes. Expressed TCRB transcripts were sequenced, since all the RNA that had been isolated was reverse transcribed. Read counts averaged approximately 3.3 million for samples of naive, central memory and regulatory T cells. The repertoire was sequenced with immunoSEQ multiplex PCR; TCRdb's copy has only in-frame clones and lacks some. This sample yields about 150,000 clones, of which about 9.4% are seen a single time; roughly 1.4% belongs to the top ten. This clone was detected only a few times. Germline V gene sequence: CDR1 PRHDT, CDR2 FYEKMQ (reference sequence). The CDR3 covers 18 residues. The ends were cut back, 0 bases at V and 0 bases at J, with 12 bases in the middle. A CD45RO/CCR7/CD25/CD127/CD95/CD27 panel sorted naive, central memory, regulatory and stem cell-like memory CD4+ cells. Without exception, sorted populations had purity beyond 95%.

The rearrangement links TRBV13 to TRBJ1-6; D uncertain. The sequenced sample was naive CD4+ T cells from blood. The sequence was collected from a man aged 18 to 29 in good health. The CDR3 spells CASSLGFAGSSYNSPLHF. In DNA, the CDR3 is TGTGCCAGCAGCTTAGGCTTTGCCGGGAGCTCCTATAATTCACCCCTCCACTTT.